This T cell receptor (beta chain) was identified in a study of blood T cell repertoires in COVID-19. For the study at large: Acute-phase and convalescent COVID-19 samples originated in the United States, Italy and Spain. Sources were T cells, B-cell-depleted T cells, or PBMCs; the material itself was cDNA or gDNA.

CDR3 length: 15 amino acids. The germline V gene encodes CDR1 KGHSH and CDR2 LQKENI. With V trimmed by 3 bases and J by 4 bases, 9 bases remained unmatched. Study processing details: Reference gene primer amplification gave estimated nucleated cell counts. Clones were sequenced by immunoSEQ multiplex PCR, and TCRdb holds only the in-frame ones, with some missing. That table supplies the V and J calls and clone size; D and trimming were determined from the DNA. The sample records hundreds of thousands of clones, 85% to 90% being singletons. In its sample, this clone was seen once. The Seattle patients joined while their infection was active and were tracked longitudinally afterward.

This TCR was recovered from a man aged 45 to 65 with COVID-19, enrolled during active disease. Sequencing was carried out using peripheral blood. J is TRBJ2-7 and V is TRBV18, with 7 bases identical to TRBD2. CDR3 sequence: CASSPFSSGKYEQYF. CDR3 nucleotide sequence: TGTGCCAGCTCACCGTTCTCTAGCGGAAAGTACGAGCAGTACTTC.